This entry features one T cell receptor (beta chain) sequence. Its antigen is not yet known. No qualities accompany the bases; no much larger clone lies one base away. Genomic DNA was isolated from the sorted cells so that the TCRbeta CDR3 region could be sequenced. The immunoSEQ Assay was used for sequencing of TCRbeta CDR3 regions. Imported from immuneACCESS, the table was reduced by TCRdb to in-frame sequences with V and J called. These copies leave out some clones; in studies compared against another copy, an unresolved V gene accounts for under half, and the cause of the remainder is not known. The sample records approximately 87,000 clones, roughly nine tenths of which are singletons. The ten top clones hold around 3.3% of the sample. The trial excluded patients who had a history of autoimmune disease or were on systemic immunosuppression. Peripheral blood for TCR sequencing was collected from all dose cohorts at baseline, on cycle 4 day 1, and on cycle 7 day 1. The samples were drawn from a first-in-human, open-label, multicenter phase I dose-escalation trial of ivuxolimab. Adults with locally advanced or metastatic melanoma, renal cell carcinoma, hepatocellular carcinoma or head and neck squamous cell carcinoma were enrolled in the trial. Before TCR sequencing, CD4+ T cells and CD8+ T cells were sorted from peripheral blood as separate populations.

The data originate from a study of OX40 agonist ivuxolimab in advanced cancers. Looking at the study overall: Ivuxolimab was an agonistic, fully human IgG2 monoclonal antibody directed against OX40 (CD134), a costimulatory receptor. The paper covers the monotherapy dose-escalation part of the phase I ivuxolimab trial, which included N of about 50 patients. Of the roughly 51 dose-escalation patients, hepatocellular carcinoma was present in roughly 19, melanoma in approximately 15, renal cell carcinoma in 9 and head and neck cancer in 9. The dose-escalation cohort was approximately 83% male with a mean age of approximately 60 years, ranging from roughly 20 to 80. Partial responses occurred in three dose-escalation patients: two with cutaneous melanoma and one with hepatocellular carcinoma. The purpose of peripheral TCRbeta sequencing was to test whether ivuxolimab changed TCR sequence diversity and led to clonal T-cell expansion. Patients were allowed to have had prior anti-PD-1, anti-PD-L1 or anti-CTLA-4 therapy, and approximately 40% of the dose-escalation patients had previously received checkpoint inhibitors. Intravenous ivuxolimab was administered to patients every 2 weeks at six dose levels: 0.01, 0.1, 0.3, 1.5, 3 and 10 mg/kg.

CDR1 and CDR2, per the germline V gene (reference sequence), are MNHEY and SMNVEV. V trim: 2 bases; J trim: 4 bases; unmatched bases: 4. From its cysteine to its phenylalanine, the CDR3 spans 15 amino acids. The CDR3 DNA has 45 bases and is translated from base 1. The paper as a whole reports these results and caveats: After ivuxolimab, CD8+ T cells had more expanded clones than CD4+ T cells on average. At doses of 0.1 to 3.0 mg/kg, clonal expansion of both CD4+ and CD8+ blood T cells was observed from baseline to week 6. Antigen specificity was not determined for the clonally expanded peripheral T cells. In the 0.1-3.0 mg/kg groups, partial responders had among the lowest normalized peripheral clonal expansion, particularly in CD8+ T cells. Low levels of normalized T-cell clonal expansion were also seen in some patients who did not respond.

The TCR was taken from an adult with an advanced solid tumor such as melanoma, head and neck, liver or kidney cancer. The chain was built from TRBV27 and TRBJ1-2, and TRBD1 aligns with 10 junction nucleotides. The source material was CD4+ or CD8+ T cells sorted from blood, sampled in a trial of the OX40 agonist ivuxolimab. The CDR3 amino acid sequence is: CASSLRDRGLYGYTF. Read as DNA, the sequence is TGTGCCAGCAGTTTACGGGACAGGGGCCTCTATGGCTACACCTTC.